The clone carrying this T cell receptor beta chain has ten or more counts. Its antigen is as yet unknown. The sample originates from a study of human T cells and chemical hapten exposure. Study findings and constraints: Against controls, expanded TCRs gave rise to significantly more large CDR3 similarity clusters.

Regarding time point: patch test 2, 6 weeks after DPC sensitization. Treatment meaning: therapeutic diphenylcyclopropenone sensitization with weekly scalp DPC. This CDR3 is 16 amino acids long. The V gene's germline CDR1 is MDHEN and CDR2 SYDVKM. V gave up 0 bases and J gave up 5 bases; unmatched junction bases: 7. TCRdb processed the RACE reads anew with MiXCR; each CDR3 protein has one entry. This sample has more than 90,000 distinct CDR3 sequences, with about 10% found just once. This receptor was taken from a woman in her thirties or forties with alopecia areata. Some clones in this sample may be carry-over from other donors' samples. This rearrangement joins TRBV28 to TRBJ2-7, with 10 bases lining up with TRBD2. This specimen consisted of whole blood, obtained in connection with sensitization to the hapten diphenylcyclopropenone (DPC). CDR3: CASSLWPSGSNHEQYF. As DNA, the CDR3 is TGTGCCAGCAGTTTATGGCCTAGCGGGAGTAACCACGAGCAGTACTTC. Using reference TRBV28 and TRBJ2-7 for the parts outside the CDR3, the full variable domain is DVKVTQSSRYLVKRTGEKVFLECVQDMDHENMFWYRQDPGLGLRLIYFSYDVKMKEKGDIPEGYSVSREKKERFSLILESASTNQTSMYLCASSLWPSGSNHEQYFGPGTRLTVT.